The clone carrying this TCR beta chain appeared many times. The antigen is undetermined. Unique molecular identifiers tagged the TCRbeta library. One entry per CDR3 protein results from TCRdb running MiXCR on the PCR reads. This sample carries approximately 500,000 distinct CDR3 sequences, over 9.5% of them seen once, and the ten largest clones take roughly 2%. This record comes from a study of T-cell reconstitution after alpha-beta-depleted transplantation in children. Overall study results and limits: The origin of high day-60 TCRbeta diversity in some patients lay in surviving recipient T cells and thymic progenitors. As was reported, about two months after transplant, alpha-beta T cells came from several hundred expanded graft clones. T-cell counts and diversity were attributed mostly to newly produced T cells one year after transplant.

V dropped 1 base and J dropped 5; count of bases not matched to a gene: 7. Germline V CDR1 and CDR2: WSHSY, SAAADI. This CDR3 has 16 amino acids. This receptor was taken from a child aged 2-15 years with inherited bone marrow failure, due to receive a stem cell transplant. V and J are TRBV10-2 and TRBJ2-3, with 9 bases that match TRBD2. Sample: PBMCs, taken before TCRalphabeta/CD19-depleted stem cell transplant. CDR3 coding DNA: TGCGCCAGCAGTGAGTTTAGCGGGAGAAGAGGAGATACGCAGTATTTT. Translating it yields CASSEFSGRRGDTQYF.